Shown below are 10 T cell receptor beta chains from a single sample sequenced in a study of blood T cell repertoires in COVID-19. Profiling relied on immunoSEQ multiplex PCR, and the TCRdb table lists in-frame clones only, not all of them. The sample lists 90,000 to 140,000 clones; over 75% were seen once. Sequencing was done on a sample of peripheral blood. The receptor set was obtained from a man aged 45-65 years with acute or convalescent COVID-19.

Only a few counts were recorded for this clone. This chain uses TRBV13 with TRBJ2-6, with 7 bases that match TRBD1. Trimming took 6 bases from V and 2 from J; bases not matched to a gene: 10. Germline CDR1 and CDR2: PRHDT and FYEKMQ (reference sequence). This CDR3 contains 17 residues. The CDR3 loop reads CASSSNTGVAGANVLTF. CDR3 bases: TGTGCCAGCAGTTCAAACACAGGGGTAGCTGGGGCCAACGTCCTGACTTTC. The whole variable domain, filled in from reference TRBV13 and TRBJ2-6, reads AAGVIQSPRHLIKEKRETATLKCYPIPRHDTVYWYQQGPGQDPQFLISFYEKMQSDKGSIPDRFSAQQFSDYHSELNMSSLELGDSALYFCASSSNTGVAGANVLTFGAGSRLTVL.

The chain combines TRBV11-2 with TRBJ2-7, with D perhaps matching TRBD1 (6 bases). Trimming removed 5 bases at V and 3 bases at J, with 14 bases between. Germline V gene sequence: CDR1 SGHAT, CDR2 FQNNGV. This CDR3 has 14 amino acids. Written as DNA, the CDR3 is TGTGCCAGCAGCCGAGGGGGAGACGGCTACGAGCAGTACTTC. Residues: CASSRGGDGYEQYF.

CDR3 nucleotides: TGTGCCAGCAGCTTAGCGGGGTCGTCAGAGACATATAGGGGATATGGCTACACCTTC. Protein: CASSLAGSSETYRGYGYTF. The chain combines TRBV7-9 with TRBJ1-2; D perhaps matches TRBD1 (5 bases). The germline V and J ends were trimmed by 0 bases and 5 bases, with 25 bases remaining between them. The germline V gene encodes CDR1 SEHNR and CDR2 FQNEAQ (reference sequence). CDR3 size: 19 residues.

The sample holds a few counts of this clone. In nucleotides, the CDR3 is TGTGCCAGCAGCCAAGCCGGGGGGCTTGGGGCCAACGTCCTGACTTTC. It encodes CASSQAGGLGANVLTF. The gene calls are TRBV4-2 and TRBJ2-6; possible D gene TRBD2, 7 bases. This CDR3 contains 16 residues. V was clipped by 1 base and J by 3 bases, with 10 bases between them. CDR1 is LGHNA, CDR2 YNFKEQ, per germline.

This sequence joins TRBV7-8 and TRBJ2-7; D remains ambiguous. This CDR3 comprises 13 residues. Trimming removed 5 bases from V and 1 base from J, with 9 bases in between. Germline loops: CDR1 SGHVS, CDR2 FQNEAQ. The CDR3 region is CASSQTDSYEQYF. The CDR3, as DNA: TGTGCCAGCAGCCAAACAGATTCCTACGAGCAGTACTTC.

J is TRBJ2-2 and V is TRBV10-3; tentative D call: TRBD2 (6 bases). V shed 4 bases and J shed 0 bases, with 15 bases lying between them. The CDR3 is made up of 17 amino acids. Germline lookup yields CDR1 ENHRY and CDR2 SYGVKD. CDR3: CAISGLAGPSNTGELFF. The CDR3 DNA sequence: TGTGCCATCAGTGGGCTCGCGGGACCATCGAACACCGGGGAGCTGTTTTTT.

The rearrangement joins TRBV28 to TRBJ2-4; the match to TRBD2 covers 7 bases. V dropped 3 bases and J dropped 9; count of bases not matched to a gene: 5. Germline V gives CDR1 MDHEN, CDR2 SYDVKM. The CDR3 runs 13 residues. The CDR3 region has the DNA TGTGCCAGCAGTTTGGGGGGAGGGAGCATTCAGTACTTC. As protein: CASSLGGGSIQYF.

The V and J genes are TRBV9 and TRBJ2-1; perhaps TRBD1 as D (8 bases). Per the germline V gene, CDR1 is SGDLS and CDR2 is YYNGEE. The CDR3 is made up of 15 amino acids. Trimming removed 3 bases at V and 2 bases at J, with 12 bases between. CDR3: CASSETGGAYNEQFF. The CDR3, as DNA: TGTGCCAGCAGCGAAACAGGGGGGGCCTACAATGAGCAGTTCTTC.

This clone was counted only a few times. The V gene is TRBV21-1, the J gene TRBJ1-1. TRBV21-1 is recorded as a pseudogene. The CDR3 runs 11 residues. CDR3 in DNA: TGTGCCAGCACCTCGAACACTGAAGCTTTCTTT. As protein: CASTSNTEAFF.

The genes are TRBV11-2 and TRBJ1-3; possible D gene TRBD1, 5 bases. V was shortened by 5 bases and J by 4 bases, with 21 bases between the two germline ends. The germline V gene has CDR1 SGHAT and CDR2 FQNNGV. The CDR3 is 17 amino acids. The chain's CDR3 is CASSPTFGGVDGNTIYF. In nucleotides, the CDR3 is TGTGCCAGCAGCCCAACTTTCGGGGGGGTAGACGGAAACACCATATATTTT.